The 2 T cell receptor beta chains below were found in one sample sequenced in a study of T-cell memory formation after mild COVID-19. TCRdb independently ran MiXCR on the 5' RACE reads; one entry per CDR3 protein. The profile shows tens of thousands of distinct CDR3 sequences, about 13% of them singletons. The sequenced sample consisted of PBMCs or a T cell subset sorted from them (not recorded which). Every receptor here comes from an adult woman who had mild COVID-19 (a few samples of this study predate the infection). Cell type and time point are not known.

In this sample, this clonotype turned up a few times. This chain joins TRBV6-5 and TRBJ2-1, with 13 bases fitting TRBD2. After removal of 4 bases from V and 5 bases from J, the junction contained 11 bases not matched to a gene. CDR1 is MNHEY and CDR2 is SVGAGI in the germline V gene. CDR3 size: 18 residues. CDR3 DNA sequence: TGTGCCAGCAGTTTTAGAGGTGTCGGACTAGCGGGAGACAATGAGCAGTTCTTC. Its protein product is CASSFRGVGLAGDNEQFF.

The chain employs TRBV7-6 and TRBJ2-1; maybe TRBD1 (7 bases). The CDR3 is 17 amino acids. Germline V gene data show CDR1 as SGHVS and CDR2 as FNYEAQ. The V end was cut by 4 bases, the J end by 6 bases, with 22 bases between. The CDR3 DNA reads TGTGCCAGCAGCTCCTACCGGGCGGGGACAGACACCAATGAGCAGTTCTTC. Encoded protein: CASSSYRAGTDTNEQFF.